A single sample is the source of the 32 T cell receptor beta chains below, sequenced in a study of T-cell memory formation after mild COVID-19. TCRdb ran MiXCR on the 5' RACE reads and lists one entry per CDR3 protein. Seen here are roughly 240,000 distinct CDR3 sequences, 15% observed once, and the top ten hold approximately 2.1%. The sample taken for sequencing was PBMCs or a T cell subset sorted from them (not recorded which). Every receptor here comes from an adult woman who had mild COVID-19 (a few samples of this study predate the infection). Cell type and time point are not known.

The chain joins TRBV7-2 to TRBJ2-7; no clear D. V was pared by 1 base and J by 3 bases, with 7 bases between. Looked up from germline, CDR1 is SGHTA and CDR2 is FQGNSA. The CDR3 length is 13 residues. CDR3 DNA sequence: TGTGCCAGCAGCTTAGACGCAGGCTACGAGCAGTACTTC. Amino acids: CASSLDAGYEQYF.

CDR3 DNA: TGTGCCAGCAGCCTGACGCTGACAGGGCTACCCTACGAGCAGTACTTC. Translated: CASSLTLTGLPYEQYF. The rearrangement uses TRBV12-3 or TRBV12-4 and TRBJ2-7; 7 bases are a match to TRBD1. The length of the CDR3 is 16 residues. J was trimmed by 2 bases and V by 6 bases; bases with no gene match: 13.

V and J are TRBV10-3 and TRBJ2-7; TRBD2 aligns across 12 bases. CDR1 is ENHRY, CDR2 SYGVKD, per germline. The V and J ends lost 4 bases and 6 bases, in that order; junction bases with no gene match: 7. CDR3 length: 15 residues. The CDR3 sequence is CAISATSGSLSEQYF. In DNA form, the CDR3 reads TGTGCCATCAGTGCGACTAGCGGGAGTTTGAGCGAGCAGTACTTC.

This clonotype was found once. CDR3: CATSVQGDTQYF. CDR3 in DNA: TGTGCCACCAGCGTACAGGGGGATACGCAGTATTTT. This chain links TRBV15 with TRBJ2-3, with 7 nucleotides matching TRBD1. CDR3 length: 12 residues. Trimming cost V 5 bases and J 6 bases; bases outside gene matches: 2. CDR1 is LNHNV, CDR2 YYDKDF, per germline (reference sequence).

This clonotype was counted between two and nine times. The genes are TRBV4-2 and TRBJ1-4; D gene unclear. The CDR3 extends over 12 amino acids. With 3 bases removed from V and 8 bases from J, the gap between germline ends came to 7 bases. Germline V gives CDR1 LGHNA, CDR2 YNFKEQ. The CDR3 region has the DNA TGTGCCAGCAGCCATTGGGGAGAAAAACTGTTTTTT. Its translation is CASSHWGEKLFF.

CDR3 sequence: CASSPNRGLDTF. CDR3 bases: TGTGCCAGCAGTCCCAACAGGGGCCTAGACACCTTC. The chain combines TRBV6-5 with TRBJ1-2, with 7 nucleotides matching TRBD1. Germline values: CDR1 MNHEY, CDR2 SVGAGI. Unmatched junction bases numbered 9, after V lost 5 bases and J lost 12 bases. The CDR3 is 12 amino acids.

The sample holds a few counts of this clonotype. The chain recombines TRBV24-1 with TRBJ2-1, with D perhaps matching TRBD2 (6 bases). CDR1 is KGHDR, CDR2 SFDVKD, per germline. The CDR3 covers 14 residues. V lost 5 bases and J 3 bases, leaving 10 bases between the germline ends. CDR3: CATSVSGGYNEQFF. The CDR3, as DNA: TGTGCCACCAGTGTATCCGGGGGCTACAATGAGCAGTTCTTC.

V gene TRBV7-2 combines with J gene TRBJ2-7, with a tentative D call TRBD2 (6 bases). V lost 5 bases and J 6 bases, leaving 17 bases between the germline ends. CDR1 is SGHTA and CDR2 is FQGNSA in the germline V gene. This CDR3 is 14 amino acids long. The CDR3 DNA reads TGTGCCAGCAGCCAGAGACTAATCGGGGGCGAGCAGTACTTC. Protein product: CASSQRLIGGEQYF.

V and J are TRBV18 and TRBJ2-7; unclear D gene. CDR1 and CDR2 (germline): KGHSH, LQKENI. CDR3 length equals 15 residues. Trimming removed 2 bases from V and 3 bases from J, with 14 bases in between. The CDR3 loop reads CASSPEKGIGYEQYF. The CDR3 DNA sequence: TGTGCCAGCTCACCAGAAAAGGGAATCGGCTACGAGCAGTACTTC.

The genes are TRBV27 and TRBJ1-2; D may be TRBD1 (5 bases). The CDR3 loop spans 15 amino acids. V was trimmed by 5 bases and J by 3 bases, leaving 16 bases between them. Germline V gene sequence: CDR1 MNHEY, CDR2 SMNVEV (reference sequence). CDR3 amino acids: CASSLRGAQYYGYTF. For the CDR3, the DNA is TGTGCCAGCAGTCTAAGAGGGGCGCAGTACTATGGCTACACCTTC.

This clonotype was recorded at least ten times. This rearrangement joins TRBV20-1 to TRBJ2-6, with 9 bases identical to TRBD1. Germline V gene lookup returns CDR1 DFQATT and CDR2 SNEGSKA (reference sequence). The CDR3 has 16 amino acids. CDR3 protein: CTPRGQGGSGANVLTF. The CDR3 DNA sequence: TGCACCCCCAGGGGACAGGGTGGGTCCGGGGCCAACGTCCTGACTTTC.

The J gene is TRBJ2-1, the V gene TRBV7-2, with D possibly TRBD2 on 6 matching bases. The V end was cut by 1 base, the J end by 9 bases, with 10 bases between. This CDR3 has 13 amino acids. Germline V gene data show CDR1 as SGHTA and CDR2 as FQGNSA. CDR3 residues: CASSLGGGIEQFF. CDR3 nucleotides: TGTGCCAGCAGCTTAGGTGGGGGGATTGAGCAGTTCTTC.

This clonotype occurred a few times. The CDR3 DNA reads TGTGCCAGCAGTTTGGCCGGGACAGGGTGGCGTGAGACCCAGTACTTC. Its protein product is CASSLAGTGWRETQYF. This chain links TRBV12-3 or TRBV12-4 with TRBJ2-5; the match to TRBD1 covers 9 bases. V was clipped by 3 bases and J by 5 bases; unmatched bases: 10. CDR3 length equals 16 residues.

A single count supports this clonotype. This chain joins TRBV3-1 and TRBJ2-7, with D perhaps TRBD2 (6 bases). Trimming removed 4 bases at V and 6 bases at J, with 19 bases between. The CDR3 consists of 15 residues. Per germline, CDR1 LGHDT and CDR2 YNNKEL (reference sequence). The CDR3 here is CASSLRGGNNLEQYF. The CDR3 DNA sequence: TGTGCCAGCAGCCTCAGAGGAGGGAATAACCTCGAGCAGTACTTC.

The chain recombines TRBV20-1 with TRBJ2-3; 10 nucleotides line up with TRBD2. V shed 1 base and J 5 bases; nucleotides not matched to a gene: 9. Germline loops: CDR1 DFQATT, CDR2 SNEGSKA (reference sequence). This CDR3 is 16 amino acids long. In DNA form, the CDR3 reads TGCAGTGCTAGAGCCCCAAGCGGGAGGGAACGAGATACGCAGTATTTT. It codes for CSARAPSGRERDTQYF.

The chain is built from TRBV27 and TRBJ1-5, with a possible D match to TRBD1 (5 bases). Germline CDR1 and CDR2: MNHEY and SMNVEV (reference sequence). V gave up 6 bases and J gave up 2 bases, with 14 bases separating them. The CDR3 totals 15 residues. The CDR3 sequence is CASRGLGKGNQPQHF. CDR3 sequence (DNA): TGTGCCAGCAGGGGGCTCGGAAAGGGCAATCAGCCCCAGCATTTT.

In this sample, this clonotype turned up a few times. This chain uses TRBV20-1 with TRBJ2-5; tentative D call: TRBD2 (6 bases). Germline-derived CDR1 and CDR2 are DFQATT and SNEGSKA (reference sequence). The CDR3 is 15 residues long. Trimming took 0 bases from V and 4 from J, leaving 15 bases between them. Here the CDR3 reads CSARDHRRGAETQYF. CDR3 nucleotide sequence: TGCAGTGCTAGAGATCATAGGCGGGGAGCAGAGACCCAGTACTTC.

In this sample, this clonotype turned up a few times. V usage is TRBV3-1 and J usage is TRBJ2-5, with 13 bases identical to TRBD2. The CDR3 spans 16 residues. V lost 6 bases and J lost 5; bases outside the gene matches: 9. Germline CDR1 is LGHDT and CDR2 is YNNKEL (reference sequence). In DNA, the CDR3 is TGTGCCAGCAGAAAAAGGGGGACTAGCGGGGTGGAGACCCAGTACTTC. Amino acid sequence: CASRKRGTSGVETQYF.

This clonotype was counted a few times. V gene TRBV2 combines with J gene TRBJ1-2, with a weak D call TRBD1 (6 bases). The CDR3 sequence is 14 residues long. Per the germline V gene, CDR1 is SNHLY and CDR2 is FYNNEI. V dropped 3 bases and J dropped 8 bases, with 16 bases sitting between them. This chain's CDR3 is CASSEDSPLGGYTF. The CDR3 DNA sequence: TGTGCCAGCAGTGAGGACAGCCCCCTTGGAGGCTACACCTTC.

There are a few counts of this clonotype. CDR3 protein: CSGRPGQGNTEAFF. The CDR3 coding sequence is TGCAGCGGACGACCGGGACAGGGGAACACTGAAGCTTTCTTT. V is TRBV29-1 and J is TRBJ1-1; TRBD1 matches 9 bases. Trimming at V came to 7 bases and at J to 1 base, leaving 7 bases not matched to a gene. Germline CDR1 and CDR2: SQVTM and ANQGSEA. This CDR3 has 14 amino acids. Variable domain in full (rest from reference TRBV29-1 and TRBJ1-1): SAVISQKPSRDICQRGTSLTIQCQVDSQVTMMFWYRQQPGQSLTLIATANQGSEATYESGFVIDKFPISRPNLTFSTLTVSNMSPEDSSIYLCSGRPGQGNTEAFFGQGTRLTVV.

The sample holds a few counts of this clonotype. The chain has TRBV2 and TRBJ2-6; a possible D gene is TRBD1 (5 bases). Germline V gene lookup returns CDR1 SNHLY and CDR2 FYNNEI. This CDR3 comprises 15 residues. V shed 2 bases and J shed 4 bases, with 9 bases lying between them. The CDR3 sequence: CASSELGAGANVLTF. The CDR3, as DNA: TGTGCCAGCAGTGAACTTGGGGCAGGGGCCAACGTCCTGACTTTC.

The CDR3 nucleotides are TGTGCCAGCAGTTACCCGGGACAGCTTGAAGCTTTCTTT. This translates into CASSYPGQLEAFF. The chain carries TRBV2 and TRBJ1-1; TRBD1 matches 7 bases. This CDR3 region has 13 residues. CDR1 is SNHLY, CDR2 FYNNEI, per germline. V lost 5 bases to trimming and J lost 7 bases; unmatched junction nucleotides: 7.

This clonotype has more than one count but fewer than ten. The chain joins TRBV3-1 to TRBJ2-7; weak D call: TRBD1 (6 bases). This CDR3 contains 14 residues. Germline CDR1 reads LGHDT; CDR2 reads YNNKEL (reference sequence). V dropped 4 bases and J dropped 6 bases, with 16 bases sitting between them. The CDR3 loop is CASSPSAGVREQYF. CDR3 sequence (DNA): TGTGCCAGCAGCCCCAGTGCAGGGGTTCGCGAGCAGTACTTC.

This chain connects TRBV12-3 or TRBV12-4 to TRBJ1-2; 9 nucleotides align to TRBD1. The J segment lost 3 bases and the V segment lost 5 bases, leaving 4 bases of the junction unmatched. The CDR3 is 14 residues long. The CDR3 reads CASSIRTGDYGYTF. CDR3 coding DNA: TGTGCCAGCAGTATCCGGACAGGGGACTATGGCTACACCTTC.

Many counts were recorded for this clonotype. The CDR3 nucleotides read TGTGCCAGCAGCTACGGACTAGCCCACAATGAGCAGTTCTTC. It encodes CASSYGLAHNEQFF. The chain carries TRBV7-2 and TRBJ2-1, with 8 bases lining up with TRBD2. The length of the CDR3 is 14 residues. With V trimmed by 4 bases and J by 5 bases, 4 bases remained unmatched. The germline V gene has CDR1 SGHTA and CDR2 FQGNSA.

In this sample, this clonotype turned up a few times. CDR3 in amino acids: CASSGTAGSSYNEQFF. In DNA, the CDR3 is TGTGCCAGCAGCGGAACGGCGGGGAGCTCCTACAATGAGCAGTTCTTC. The V call is TRBV7-6, the J call TRBJ2-1; maybe TRBD2 (6 bases). V dropped 5 bases and J dropped 0 bases, with 14 bases sitting between them. The CDR3 has 16 residues. Germline CDR1 reads SGHVS; CDR2 reads FNYEAQ.

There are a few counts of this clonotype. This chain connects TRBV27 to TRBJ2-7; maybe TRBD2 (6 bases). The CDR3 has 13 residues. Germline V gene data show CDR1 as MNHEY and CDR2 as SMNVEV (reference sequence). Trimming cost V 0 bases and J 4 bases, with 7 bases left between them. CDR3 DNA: TGTGCCAGCAGTTTATCCGGAGGGTACGAGCAGTACTTC. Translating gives CASSLSGGYEQYF.

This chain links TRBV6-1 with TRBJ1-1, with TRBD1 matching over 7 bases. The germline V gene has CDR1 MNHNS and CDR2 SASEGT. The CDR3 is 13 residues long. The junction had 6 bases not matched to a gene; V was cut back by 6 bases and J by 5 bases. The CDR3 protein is CASRQGGRTEAFF. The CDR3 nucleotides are TGTGCCAGCAGGCAGGGGGGGCGGACTGAAGCTTTCTTT.

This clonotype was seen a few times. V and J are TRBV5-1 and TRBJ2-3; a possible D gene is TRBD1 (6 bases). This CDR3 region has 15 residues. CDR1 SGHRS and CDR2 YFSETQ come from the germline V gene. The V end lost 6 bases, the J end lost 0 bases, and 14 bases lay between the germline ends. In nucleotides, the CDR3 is TGCGCCAGCATGGTGGACGGGACAAGCACAGATACGCAGTATTTT. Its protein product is CASMVDGTSTDTQYF. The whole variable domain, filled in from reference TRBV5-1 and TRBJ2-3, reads KAGVTQTPRYLIKTRGQQVTLSCSPISGHRSVSWYQQTPGQGLQFLFEYFSETQRNKGNFPGRFSGRQFSNSRSEMNVSTLELGDSALYLCASMVDGTSTDTQYFGPGTRLTVL.

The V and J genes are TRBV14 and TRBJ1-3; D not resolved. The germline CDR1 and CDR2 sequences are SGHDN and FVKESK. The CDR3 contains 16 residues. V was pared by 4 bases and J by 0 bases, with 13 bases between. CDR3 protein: CASSLQDWSSGNTIYF. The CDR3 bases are TGTGCCAGCAGCCTTCAGGACTGGAGCTCTGGAAACACCATATATTTT.

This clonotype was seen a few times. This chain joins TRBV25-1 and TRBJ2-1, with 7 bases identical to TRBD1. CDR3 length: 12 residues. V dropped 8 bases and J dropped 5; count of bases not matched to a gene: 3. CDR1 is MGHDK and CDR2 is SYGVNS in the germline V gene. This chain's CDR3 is CASPDRHNEQFF. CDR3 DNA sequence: TGTGCCAGCCCGGACAGGCACAATGAGCAGTTCTTC.

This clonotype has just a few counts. For the CDR3, the DNA is TGTGCCAGCAGTTACAGGGGGTTCACCGGGGAGCTGTTTTTT. Its protein is CASSYRGFTGELFF. V gene TRBV6-5 combines with J gene TRBJ2-2, with TRBD1 as a possible D gene (6 bases). V was cut by 2 bases and J by 4 bases, with 8 bases left in between. This CDR3 has 14 amino acids. CDR1 and CDR2 (germline): MNHEY, SVGAGI.